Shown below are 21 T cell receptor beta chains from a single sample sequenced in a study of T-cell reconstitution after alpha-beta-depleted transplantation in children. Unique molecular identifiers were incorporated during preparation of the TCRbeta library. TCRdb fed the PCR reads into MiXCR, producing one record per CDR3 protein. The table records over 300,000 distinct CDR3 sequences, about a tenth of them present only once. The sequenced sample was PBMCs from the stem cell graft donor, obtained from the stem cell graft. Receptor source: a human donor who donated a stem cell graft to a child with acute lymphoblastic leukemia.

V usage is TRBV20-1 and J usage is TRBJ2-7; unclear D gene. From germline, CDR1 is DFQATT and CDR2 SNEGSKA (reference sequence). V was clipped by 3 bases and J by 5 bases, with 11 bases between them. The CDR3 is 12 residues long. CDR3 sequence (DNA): TGCAGTGCTAGGGGTGCGGTGAACGAGCAGTACTTC. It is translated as CSARGAVNEQYF.

CDR3 loop: CASSLGYGTSGRANYNEQFF. Written as DNA, the CDR3 is TGTGCCAGCAGTTTAGGGTACGGGACTAGCGGGAGGGCCAACTACAATGAGCAGTTCTTC. V is TRBV12-3 or TRBV12-4 and J is TRBJ2-1; TRBD2 aligns across 16 bases. This CDR3 comprises 20 residues. Trimming cost V 1 base and J 3 bases; bases outside gene matches: 9.

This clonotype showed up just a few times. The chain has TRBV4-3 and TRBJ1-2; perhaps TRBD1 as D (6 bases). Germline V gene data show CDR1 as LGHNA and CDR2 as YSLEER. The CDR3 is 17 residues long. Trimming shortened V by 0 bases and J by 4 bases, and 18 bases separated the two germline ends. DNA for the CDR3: TGCGCCAGCAGCCAAGAAGCAACGACAGGCCCTATCTATGGCTACACCTTC. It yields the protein CASSQEATTGPIYGYTF.

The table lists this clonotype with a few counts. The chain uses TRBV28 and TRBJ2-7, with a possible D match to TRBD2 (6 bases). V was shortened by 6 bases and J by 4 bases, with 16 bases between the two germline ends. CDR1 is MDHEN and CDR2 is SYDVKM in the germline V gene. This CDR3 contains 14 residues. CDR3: CASSTLSRGYEQYF. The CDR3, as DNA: TGTGCCAGCAGCACTTTGAGTCGGGGGTACGAGCAGTACTTC.

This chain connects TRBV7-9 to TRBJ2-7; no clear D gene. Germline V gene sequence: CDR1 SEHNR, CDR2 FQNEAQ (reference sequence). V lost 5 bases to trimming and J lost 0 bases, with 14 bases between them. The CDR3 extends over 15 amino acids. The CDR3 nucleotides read TGTGCCAGCAGCCCCCCCCTCGGGCCCTCCTACGAGCAGTACTTC. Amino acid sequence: CASSPPLGPSYEQYF.

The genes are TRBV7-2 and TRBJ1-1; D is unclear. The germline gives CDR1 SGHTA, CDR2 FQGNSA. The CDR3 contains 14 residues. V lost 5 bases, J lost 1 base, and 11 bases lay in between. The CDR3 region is CASSTGSRNTEAFF. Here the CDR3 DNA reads TGTGCCAGCAGCACCGGGAGCAGGAACACTGAAGCTTTCTTT.

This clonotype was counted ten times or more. The CDR3, as DNA: TGTGCCAGCAGCCCAGGACTAGCGGGAGCTGAGCAGTTCTTC. It specifies CASSPGLAGAEQFF. This chain connects TRBV7-9 to TRBJ2-1; 13 bases are shared with TRBD2. J was trimmed by 9 bases and V by 5 bases; bases with no gene match: 4. Germline V lookup: CDR1 SEHNR, CDR2 FQNEAQ (reference sequence). The CDR3 has 14 amino acids.

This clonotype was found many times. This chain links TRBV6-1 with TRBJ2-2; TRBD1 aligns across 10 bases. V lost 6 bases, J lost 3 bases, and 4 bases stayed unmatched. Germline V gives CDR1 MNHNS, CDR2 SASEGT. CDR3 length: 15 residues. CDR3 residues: CASRTGTGDTGELFF. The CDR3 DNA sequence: TGTGCCAGCAGAACCGGGACAGGGGACACCGGGGAGCTGTTTTTT.

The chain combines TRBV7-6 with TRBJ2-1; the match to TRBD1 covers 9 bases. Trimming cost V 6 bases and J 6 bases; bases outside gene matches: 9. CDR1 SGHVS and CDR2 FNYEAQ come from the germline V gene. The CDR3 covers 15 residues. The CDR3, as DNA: TGTGCCAGCAGTTTCCCCGGGACAGGGAGCAATGAGCAGTTCTTC. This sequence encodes CASSFPGTGSNEQFF.

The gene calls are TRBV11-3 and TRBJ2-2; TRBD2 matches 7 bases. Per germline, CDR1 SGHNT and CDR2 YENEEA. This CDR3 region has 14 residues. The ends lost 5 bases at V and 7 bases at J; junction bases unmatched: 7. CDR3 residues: CASSPSIAGGELFF. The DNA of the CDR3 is TGTGCCAGCAGCCCAAGTATAGCGGGCGGGGAGCTGTTTTTT.

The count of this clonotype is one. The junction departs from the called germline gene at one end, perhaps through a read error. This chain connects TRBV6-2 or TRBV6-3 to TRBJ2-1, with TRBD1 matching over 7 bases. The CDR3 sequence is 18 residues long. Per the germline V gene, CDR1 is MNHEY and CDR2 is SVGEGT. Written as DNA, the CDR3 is TGTGCCAGCAGTTACGGGCTACAGGGGTATCGCCCTTACAGTGAGCAGTTCTTC. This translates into CASSYGLQGYRPYSEQFF.

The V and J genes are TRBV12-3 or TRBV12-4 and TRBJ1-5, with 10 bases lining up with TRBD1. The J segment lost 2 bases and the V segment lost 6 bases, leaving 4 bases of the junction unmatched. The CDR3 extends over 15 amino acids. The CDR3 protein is CASSDRGPGNQPQHF. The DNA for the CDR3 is TGTGCCAGCAGCGACAGGGGGCCTGGCAATCAGCCCCAGCATTTT.

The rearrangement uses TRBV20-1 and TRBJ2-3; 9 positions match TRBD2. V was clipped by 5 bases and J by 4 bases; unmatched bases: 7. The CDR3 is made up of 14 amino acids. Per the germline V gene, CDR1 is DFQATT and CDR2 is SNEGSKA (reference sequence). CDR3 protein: CSASPSGRPDTQYF. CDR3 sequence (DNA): TGCAGTGCTTCTCCCAGCGGGAGGCCAGATACGCAGTATTTT.

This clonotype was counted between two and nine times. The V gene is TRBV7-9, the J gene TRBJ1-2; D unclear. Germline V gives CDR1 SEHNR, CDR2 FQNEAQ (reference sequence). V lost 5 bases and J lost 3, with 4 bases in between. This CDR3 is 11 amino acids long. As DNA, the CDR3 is TGTGCCAGCAGCGTACACTATGGCTACACCTTC. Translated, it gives CASSVHYGYTF.

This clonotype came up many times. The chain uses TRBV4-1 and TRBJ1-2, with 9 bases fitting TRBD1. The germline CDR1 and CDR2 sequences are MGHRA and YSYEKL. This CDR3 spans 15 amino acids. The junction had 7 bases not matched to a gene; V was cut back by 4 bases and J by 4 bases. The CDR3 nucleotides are TGCGCCAGCAGCCTCGGGACAGGGCGCATCTATGGCTACACCTTC. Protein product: CASSLGTGRIYGYTF.

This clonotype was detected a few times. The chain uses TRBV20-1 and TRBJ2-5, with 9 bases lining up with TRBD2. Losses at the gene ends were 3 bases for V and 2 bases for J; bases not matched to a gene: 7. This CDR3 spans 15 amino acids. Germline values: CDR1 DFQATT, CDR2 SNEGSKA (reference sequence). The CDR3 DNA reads TGCAGTGCTAGCGCTAGCGGGATATGGCAAGAGACCCAGTACTTC. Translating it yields CSASASGIWQETQYF.

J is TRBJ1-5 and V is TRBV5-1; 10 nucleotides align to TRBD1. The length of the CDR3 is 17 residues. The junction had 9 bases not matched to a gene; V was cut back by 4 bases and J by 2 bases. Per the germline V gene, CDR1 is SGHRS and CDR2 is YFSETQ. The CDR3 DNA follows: TGCGCCAGCAGCCCCGGGACAGGGGCAGGGGGCAATCAGCCCCAGCATTTT. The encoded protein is CASSPGTGAGGNQPQHF. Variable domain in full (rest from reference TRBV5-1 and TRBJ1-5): KAGVTQTPRYLIKTRGQQVTLSCSPISGHRSVSWYQQTPGQGLQFLFEYFSETQRNKGNFPGRFSGRQFSNSRSEMNVSTLELGDSALYLCASSPGTGAGGNQPQHFGDGTRLSIL.

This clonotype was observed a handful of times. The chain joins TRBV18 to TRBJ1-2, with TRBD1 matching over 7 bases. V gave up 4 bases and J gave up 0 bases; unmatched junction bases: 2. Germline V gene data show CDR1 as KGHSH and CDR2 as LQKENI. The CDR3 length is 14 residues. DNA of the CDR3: TGTGCCAGCTCACAGGGGGCTTCTAACTATGGCTACACCTTC. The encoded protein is CASSQGASNYGYTF.

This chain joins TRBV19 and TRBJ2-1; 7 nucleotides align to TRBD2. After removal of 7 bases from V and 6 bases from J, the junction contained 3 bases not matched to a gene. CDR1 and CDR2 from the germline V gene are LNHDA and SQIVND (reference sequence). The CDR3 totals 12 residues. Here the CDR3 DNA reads TGTGCCAGTAAAGCGGGAACCAATGAGCAGTTCTTC. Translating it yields CASKAGTNEQFF.

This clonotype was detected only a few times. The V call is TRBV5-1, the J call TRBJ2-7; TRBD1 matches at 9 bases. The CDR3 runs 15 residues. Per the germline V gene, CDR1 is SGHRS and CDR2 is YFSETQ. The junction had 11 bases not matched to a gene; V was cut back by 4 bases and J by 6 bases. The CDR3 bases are TGCGCCAGCAGCGGAACCGGGACAGGGTTCTCCGAGCAGTACTTC. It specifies CASSGTGTGFSEQYF.

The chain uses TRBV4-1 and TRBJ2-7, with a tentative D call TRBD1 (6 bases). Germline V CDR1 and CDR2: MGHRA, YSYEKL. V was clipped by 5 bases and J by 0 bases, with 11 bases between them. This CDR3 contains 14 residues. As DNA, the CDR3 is TGCGCCAGCAGCATTCGGGACACCTCCTACGAGCAGTACTTC. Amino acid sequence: CASSIRDTSYEQYF.